The 13 T cell receptor beta chains below all came from one sample that was sequenced in a study of Ad26.COV2.S vaccination and SARS-CoV-2 variants. The method was immunoSEQ multiplex PCR; TCRdb's version includes in-frame clones alone and lacks a portion of them. There are just over 350,000 clones in the sample; roughly 81% occur only once, and about 3.3% lies in the top ten. Described treatment: around 19 received Ad26.COV2.S at low or high dose, single or two shots; about 5 received placebo; per-sample allocation not given. Specimens were obtained on day 63 following the first vaccine or placebo injection. This material consisted of peripheral blood, taken in a trial of Ad26.COV2.S vaccine versus placebo. The source is a person aged 18-60 years who received the Ad26.COV2.S COVID-19 vaccine or a placebo.

This clone was recorded once. This chain links TRBV10-2 with TRBJ2-1; 9 positions agree with TRBD1. Germline loops: CDR1 WSHSY, CDR2 SAAADI. This CDR3 contains 18 residues. With V trimmed by 5 bases and J by 0 bases, 11 bases remained unmatched. The CDR3 region is CASSRQGTGQGSYNEQFF. DNA for the CDR3: TGCGCCAGCAGTCGCCAGGGGACAGGGCAGGGCTCCTACAATGAGCAGTTCTTC.

V is TRBV9 and J is TRBJ2-5, with D perhaps TRBD2 (6 bases). V was trimmed by 2 bases and J by 1 base, leaving 9 bases between them. CDR3 length equals 14 residues. Germline values: CDR1 SGDLS, CDR2 YYNGEE. The CDR3 here is CASSVSGTQETQYF. Here the CDR3 DNA reads TGTGCCAGCAGCGTTAGCGGAACCCAAGAGACCCAGTACTTC.

This chain links TRBV15 with TRBJ1-2, with 9 bases aligning to TRBD1. With 0 bases clipped from V and 3 bases from J, the junction kept 2 bases outside the gene matches. Germline lookup yields CDR1 LNHNV and CDR2 YYDKDF (reference sequence). This CDR3 has 15 residues. The CDR3 DNA follows: TGTGCCACCAGCAGAGATCGGGACAGGGACTATGGCTACACCTTC. This encodes CATSRDRDRDYGYTF.

The rearrangement links TRBV6-5 to TRBJ2-6; D remains ambiguous. The CDR3 totals 13 residues. The germline V gene has CDR1 MNHEY and CDR2 SVGAGI. The germline V and J ends were trimmed by 11 bases and 1 base, with 9 bases remaining between them. DNA for the CDR3: TGTGCCGGACGTCAATCTGGGGCCAACGTCCTGACTTTC. It encodes CAGRQSGANVLTF.

This clone was counted a single time. The rearrangement links TRBV3-1 (or the pseudogene TRBV3-2) to TRBJ2-1; 10 bases map to TRBD1. J was trimmed by 15 bases and V by 3 bases; bases with no gene match: 5. The CDR3 runs 12 residues. Germline V gives CDR1 LGHDT, CDR2 YNNKEL (reference sequence). CDR3 sequence reads: CASSQGTGVLFF. For the CDR3, the DNA is TGTGCCAGCAGCCAGGGGACAGGGGTTCTGTTCTTC.

In this sample, this clone turned up once. The chain recombines TRBV18 with TRBJ2-5; D not certain. The CDR3 spans 12 residues. Trimming cost V 3 bases and J 2 bases, with 4 bases left between them. CDR1 is KGHSH, CDR2 LQKENI, per germline. The CDR3 is CASSPKQETQYF. The CDR3 DNA is TGTGCCAGCTCACCTAAACAAGAGACCCAGTACTTC.

The chain couples TRBV4-1 to TRBJ1-2; no definite D call. Looked up from germline, CDR1 is MGHRA and CDR2 is YSYEKL. The CDR3 sequence is 12 residues long. V lost 0 bases and J 7 bases, leaving 6 bases between the germline ends. Written as DNA, the CDR3 is TGCGCCAGCAGCCAAGATTGGGGTGGCTACACCTTC. Amino acids: CASSQDWGGYTF.

This chain links TRBV28 with TRBJ1-2; 7 bases align to TRBD1. Trimming took 4 bases from V and 6 from J; bases not matched to a gene: 11. Germline CDR1 is MDHEN and CDR2 is SYDVKM. The CDR3 consists of 15 residues. The CDR3 region is CASSSRGGGWNGYTF. As DNA, the CDR3 is TGTGCCAGCAGTTCGCGGGGAGGGGGCTGGAATGGCTACACCTTC.

The chain employs TRBV28 and TRBJ2-4; 12 nucleotides align to TRBD2. V trimming: 6 bases; J trimming: 1 base; junction bases outside the gene matches: 4. Germline CDR1 and CDR2: MDHEN and SYDVKM. The CDR3 consists of 16 residues. CDR3 residues: CASRLAGGPAKNIQYF. The CDR3 DNA reads TGTGCCAGCAGGCTAGCGGGAGGGCCGGCCAAAAACATTCAGTACTTC.

Here the CDR3 reads CASRASLAGGYNEQFF. CDR3 DNA sequence: TGTGCCAGCAGAGCCTCCCTAGCGGGGGGCTACAATGAGCAGTTCTTC. The chain carries TRBV2 and TRBJ2-1; 11 nucleotides align to TRBD2. With V trimmed by 6 bases and J by 3 bases, 7 bases remained unmatched. Germline CDR1 is SNHLY and CDR2 is FYNNEI. The CDR3 length is 16 residues.

V and J are TRBV2 and TRBJ1-5; 7 nucleotides line up with TRBD1. Germline CDR1 SNHLY, CDR2 FYNNEI. After removal of 9 bases from V and 3 bases from J, the junction contained 14 bases not matched to a gene. The CDR3 totals 16 residues. CDR3 in amino acids: CASSGTGAALNQPQHF. CDR3 nucleotides: TGTGCCAGTTCAGGTACAGGGGCGGCCCTCAATCAGCCCCAGCATTTT. The variable domain in full, completed from reference TRBV2 and TRBJ1-5, reads EPEVTQTPSHQVTQMGQEVILRCVPISNHLYFYWYRQILGQKVEFLVSFYNNEISEKSEIFDDQFSVERPDGSNFTLKIRSTKLEDSAMYFCASSGTGAALNQPQHFGDGTRLSIL.

This clone was detected once. The junction departs from the called germline gene at one end, perhaps through a read error. The rearrangement links TRBV18 to TRBJ1-2, with 11 positions matching TRBD1. Germline values: CDR1 KGHSH, CDR2 LQKENI. The CDR3 is 12 amino acids. CDR3 in DNA: TGTGCCAGCTCACGGACAGGGGGCAAGTGGGCCTTC. Translating it yields CASSRTGGKWAF. Together with reference TRBV18 and TRBJ1-2, the CDR3 gives the full variable domain: NAGVMQNPRHLVRRRGQEARLRCSPMKGHSHVYWYRQLPEEGLKFMVYLQKENIIDESGMPKERFSAEFPKEGPSILRIQQVVRGDSAAYFCASSRTGGKWAFGSGTRLTVV.

The chain carries TRBV12-5 and TRBJ2-7; 9 bases line up with TRBD1. This CDR3 region has 16 residues. Trimming removed 4 bases from V and 5 bases from J; junction bases left unmatched: 12. Germline values: CDR1 LGHNT, CDR2 FRNRAP. Written as DNA, the CDR3 is TGTGCTAGTGGTTCCCCGCCCGGGACAGGGTTCCACGAGCAGTACTTC. Translation gives CASGSPPGTGFHEQYF.